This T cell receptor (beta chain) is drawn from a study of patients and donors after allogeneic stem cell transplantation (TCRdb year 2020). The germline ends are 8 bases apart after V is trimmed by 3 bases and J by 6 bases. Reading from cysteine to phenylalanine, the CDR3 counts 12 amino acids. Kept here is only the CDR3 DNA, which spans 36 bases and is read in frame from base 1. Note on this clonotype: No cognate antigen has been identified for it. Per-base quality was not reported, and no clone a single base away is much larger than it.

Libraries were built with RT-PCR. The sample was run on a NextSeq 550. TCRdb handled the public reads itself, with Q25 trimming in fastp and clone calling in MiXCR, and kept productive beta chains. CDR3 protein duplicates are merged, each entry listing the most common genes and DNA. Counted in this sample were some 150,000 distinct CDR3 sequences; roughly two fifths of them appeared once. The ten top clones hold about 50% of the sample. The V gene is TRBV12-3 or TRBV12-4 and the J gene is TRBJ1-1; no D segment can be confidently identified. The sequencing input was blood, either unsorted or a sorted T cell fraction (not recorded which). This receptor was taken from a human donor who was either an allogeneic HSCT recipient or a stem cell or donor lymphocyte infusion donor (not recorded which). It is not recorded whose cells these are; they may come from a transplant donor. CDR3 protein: CASSFSRAEAFF. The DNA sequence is TGTGCCAGCAGTTTCTCCCGGGCTGAAGCTTTCTTT.